Shown below are 18 T cell receptor beta chains from a single sample sequenced in a study of cytomegalovirus exposure and HLA in healthy donors. 13 Jbeta primers and 60 Vbeta primers were used for the PCR. Assay used: immunoSEQ multiplex PCR; TCRdb lists only in-frame clones, some missing. This sample has 99,000 or so clones, with under 85% found just once. Input material: PBMCs. These receptors were obtained from a man aged 35-49 years in good health and CMV-seronegative.

This clone was seen only a few times. The chain links TRBV7-8 to TRBJ2-7; D gene uncertain. The germline V gene has CDR1 SGHVS and CDR2 FQNEAQ. Trimming removed 2 bases from V and 3 bases from J, with 14 bases in between. This CDR3 contains 15 residues. The CDR3 protein is CASSLWADEGYEQYF. The CDR3, as DNA: TGTGCCAGCAGCTTATGGGCAGACGAAGGCTACGAGCAGTACTTC. The variable domain in full, completed from reference TRBV7-8 and TRBJ2-7, reads GAGVSQSPRYKVAKRGQDVALRCDPISGHVSLFWYQQALGQGPEFLTYFQNEAQLDKSGLPSDRFFAERPEGSVSTLKIQRTQQEDSAVYLCASSLWADEGYEQYFGPGTRLTVT.

The genes are TRBV4-2 and TRBJ1-1; D gene unclear. Germline assignment: CDR1 LGHNA and CDR2 YNFKEQ. CDR3 length: 15 amino acids. Trimming cost V 0 bases and J 1 base, with 9 bases left between them. The CDR3 sequence: CASSQDYHRNTEAFF. In DNA, the CDR3 is TGTGCCAGCAGCCAAGATTACCACAGGAACACTGAAGCTTTCTTT.

The CDR3 is CAIWTGDTYEQYF. The CDR3 DNA reads as TGTGCCATCTGGACAGGGGACACCTACGAGCAGTACTTC. V usage is TRBV10-3 and J usage is TRBJ2-7, with 9 bases fitting TRBD1. The CDR3 length is 13 residues. Germline lookup yields CDR1 ENHRY and CDR2 SYGVKD. V gave up 8 bases and J gave up 2 bases; unmatched junction bases: 4.

The CDR3 DNA follows: TGTGCCAGCTCCACACCCGACAGGGGTGGTATGAACACTGAAGCTTTCTTT. Residues: CASSTPDRGGMNTEAFF. The chain joins TRBV18 to TRBJ1-1; 8 bases agree with TRBD1. The CDR3 contains 17 residues. The germline V gene has CDR1 KGHSH and CDR2 LQKENI. The J segment lost 0 bases and the V segment lost 6 bases, leaving 12 bases of the junction unmatched.

This chain joins TRBV29-1 and TRBJ2-5, with 9 bases aligning to TRBD1. Germline V gene lookup returns CDR1 SQVTM and CDR2 ANQGSEA. V gave up 4 bases and J gave up 2 bases; unmatched junction bases: 5. This CDR3 contains 14 residues. CDR3 sequence reads: CSVVDRGSQETQYF. CDR3 nucleotide sequence: TGCAGCGTTGTAGACAGGGGGTCGCAAGAGACCCAGTACTTC.

This chain uses TRBV2 with TRBJ1-2; the D gene is possibly TRBD1 (5 bases). CDR3 length equals 18 residues. V was pared by 0 bases and J by 3 bases, with 20 bases between. Germline V CDR1 and CDR2: SNHLY, FYNNEI. CDR3 in amino acids: CASSEAGVRGFFDYGYTF. CDR3 nucleotides: TGTGCCAGCAGTGAAGCAGGGGTCAGAGGCTTTTTTGACTATGGCTACACCTTC.

The V gene is TRBV6-1, the J gene TRBJ2-3, with D perhaps TRBD2 (6 bases). The CDR3 extends over 15 amino acids. The germline gives CDR1 MNHNS, CDR2 SASEGT. The ends were cut back, 7 bases at V and 3 bases at J, with 17 bases in the middle. The CDR3 nucleotides read TGTGCCAGCATCCAAGGGGTCCTAGCGACAGATACGCAGTATTTT. Translation: CASIQGVLATDTQYF.

The chain is built from TRBV6-6 and TRBJ1-2; a possible D gene is TRBD1 (5 bases). Germline assignment: CDR1 MNHNY and CDR2 SVGAGI (reference sequence). The germline V and J ends were trimmed by 5 bases and 0 bases, with 7 bases remaining between them. CDR3 size: 13 residues. This CDR3 reads CASSPTANYGYTF. CDR3 coding DNA: TGTGCCAGCAGTCCGACAGCTAACTATGGCTACACCTTC.

The gene calls are TRBV6-5 and TRBJ2-5, with TRBD1 matching over 9 bases. Trimming removed 5 bases from V and 2 bases from J; junction bases left unmatched: 3. Per germline, CDR1 MNHEY and CDR2 SVGAGI. The CDR3 length is 14 residues. In nucleotides, the CDR3 is TGTGCCAGCAGTGGGACAGGGTTACAAGAGACCCAGTACTTC. Residues: CASSGTGLQETQYF.

This chain uses TRBV19 with TRBJ2-3, with 11 bases identical to TRBD2. Germline loops: CDR1 LNHDA, CDR2 SQIVND (reference sequence). The CDR3 covers 14 residues. V lost 5 bases to trimming and J lost 3 bases; unmatched junction nucleotides: 1. The CDR3, as DNA: TGTGCCAGTAGTTCTAGCGGGGGGACAGATACGCAGTATTTT. The encoded protein is CASSSSGGTDTQYF.

This sequence joins TRBV5-6 and TRBJ2-5; 9 bases map to TRBD2. The DNA end is more similar to TRBJ2-7, so the J call may be wrong. The CDR3 loop spans 17 amino acids. In germline, CDR1 is SGHDT, CDR2 YYEEEE. The chain's CDR3 is CASSLQRAGGLFYEQYF. The CDR3 region has the DNA TGTGCCAGCAGCTTACAAAGGGCGGGGGGGCTCTTCTACGAGCAGTACTTC.

V and J are TRBV4-3 and TRBJ1-2; the match to TRBD1 covers 8 bases. V lost 2 bases to trimming and J lost 7 bases; unmatched junction nucleotides: 6. The CDR3 sequence is 14 residues long. Germline CDR1 LGHNA, CDR2 YSLEER. The CDR3 DNA follows: TGCGCCAGCAGCCAATCGACAGGGGAAACTGGCTACACCTTC. It specifies CASSQSTGETGYTF.

In this sample, this clone turned up a few times. The chain uses TRBV7-7 and TRBJ2-1, with 11 bases aligning to TRBD2. With 5 bases clipped from V and 15 bases from J, the junction kept 6 bases outside the gene matches. CDR1 is SSHAT, CDR2 FNYEAQ, per germline (reference sequence). The CDR3 sequence is 12 residues long. For the CDR3, the DNA is TGTGCCAGCAGCCCTCGGACTAGCGGGTTGTTCTTC. As protein: CASSPRTSGLFF.

CDR3 sequence reads: CASSYSIQYNEQFF. CDR3 bases: TGTGCCAGCAGTTACTCGATACAGTACAATGAGCAGTTCTTC. This sequence joins TRBV6-5 and TRBJ2-1; D not certain. CDR3 length: 14 residues. Looked up from germline, CDR1 is MNHEY and CDR2 is SVGAGI. Trimming cost V 0 bases and J 4 bases, with 7 bases left between them.

V usage is TRBV28 and J usage is TRBJ1-5; 8 bases are a match to TRBD1. Looked up from germline, CDR1 is MDHEN and CDR2 is SYDVKM. The length of the CDR3 is 15 residues. With 5 bases clipped from V and 3 bases from J, the junction kept 6 bases outside the gene matches. CDR3 region: CASSRGQVINQPQHF. The CDR3 bases are TGTGCCAGCAGTCGGGGACAGGTGATCAATCAGCCCCAGCATTTT.

The CDR3 loop is CASSYANRGVVGTQYF. The CDR3 DNA reads TGTGCCAGCAGTTACGCGAACAGGGGAGTCGTCGGGACCCAGTACTTC. This chain uses TRBV6-5 with TRBJ2-5; 7 nucleotides line up with TRBD1. This CDR3 has 16 amino acids. V lost 2 bases, J lost 7 bases, and 13 bases stayed unmatched. Per germline, CDR1 MNHEY and CDR2 SVGAGI.

The rearrangement uses TRBV10-3 and TRBJ2-3, with 11 bases that match TRBD2. The V and J ends lost 3 bases and 3 bases, in that order; junction bases with no gene match: 11. CDR3 length: 18 amino acids. Germline V CDR1 and CDR2: ENHRY, SYGVKD. CDR3 nucleotides: TGTGCCATCAGTGACCATAGCGGGGGGGCCTCCCCGACAGATACGCAGTATTTT. This sequence encodes CAISDHSGGASPTDTQYF.

The CDR3 loop reads CAWSGAGTGNYEQYF. The CDR3 DNA follows: TGTGCCTGGAGTGGGGCTGGGACAGGGAACTACGAGCAGTACTTC. The chain is built from TRBV30 and TRBJ2-7; 9 bases line up with TRBD1. With V trimmed by 1 base and J by 3 bases, 7 bases remained unmatched. The CDR3 is made up of 15 amino acids. Germline V gene sequence: CDR1 GTSNPN, CDR2 SVGIG (reference sequence).